The 7 T cell receptor beta chains listed next were all sequenced from one sample in a study of control samples from healthy donors and cancer patients. TCRdb's table, derived via immunoSEQ multiplex PCR, lists solely in-frame clones and lacks some. Here the sample spans around 71,000 clones, 90% being singletons. The sequencing input was PBMCs. These receptors originate from a woman in her forties or fifties with colorectal cancer.

The CDR3 reads CASNGASGSSDTQYF. The CDR3 DNA is TGTGCCAGCAACGGGGCTAGCGGGAGTTCAGATACGCAGTATTTT. The genes are TRBV6-5 and TRBJ2-3; 10 nucleotides agree with TRBD2. The germline gives CDR1 MNHEY, CDR2 SVGAGI. CDR3 length: 15 amino acids. The trim removed 7 bases at V and 4 bases at J, leaving 8 bases unmatched.

The sample holds one count of this clone. This chain connects TRBV7-2 to TRBJ1-1, with 10 bases aligning to TRBD1. V trimming: 5 bases; J trimming: 3 bases; junction bases outside the gene matches: 9. The length of the CDR3 is 16 residues. Germline V gives CDR1 SGHTA, CDR2 FQGNSA. CDR3 nucleotides: TGTGCCAGCAGCAACAGACAGGGGGCCATGGACACTGAAGCTTTCTTT. Its protein is CASSNRQGAMDTEAFF.

The chain recombines TRBV19 with TRBJ2-1; 11 bases are shared with TRBD1. The CDR3 is made up of 16 amino acids. The V segment lost 6 bases and the J segment 7 bases; nucleotides outside the gene matches: 11. Germline V gene sequence: CDR1 LNHDA, CDR2 SQIVND (reference sequence). The CDR3 loop reads CASRITRDRGDNEQFF. In DNA, the CDR3 is TGTGCCAGTAGAATAACCCGGGACAGGGGGGATAATGAGCAGTTCTTC.

To note about this clone: Distinct nucleotide sequences in the sample also encode this CDR3. CDR3 coding DNA: TGTGCCAGTAGCCCTCCACCTTACACTGAAGCTTTCTTT. It encodes CASSPPPYTEAFF. V is TRBV19 and J is TRBJ1-1, with D hard to call. The V end was cut by 6 bases, the J end by 3 bases, with 11 bases between. Germline-derived CDR1 and CDR2 are LNHDA and SQIVND (reference sequence). The CDR3 spans 13 residues.

The chain joins TRBV7-3 to TRBJ2-3, with D possibly TRBD1 on 6 matching bases. The CDR3 has 14 amino acids. The V and J ends lost 5 bases and 2 bases respectively, with 11 bases between them. Germline loops: CDR1 SGHTA, CDR2 FQGTGA. The CDR3: CASSAGQNTDTQYF. CDR3 bases: TGTGCCAGCAGCGCTGGACAGAACACAGATACGCAGTATTTT. The full variable domain, completed using reference TRBV7-3 and TRBJ2-3, is GAGVSQTPSNKVTEKGKYVELRCDPISGHTALYWYRQSLGQGPEFLIYFQGTGAADDSGLPNDRFFAVRPEGSVSTLKIQRTERGDSAVYLCASSAGQNTDTQYFGPGTRLTVL.

The chain carries TRBV30 and TRBJ1-5; D not resolved. The CDR3 is 17 residues long. V lost 0 bases to trimming and J lost 7 bases, with 22 bases between them. Germline values: CDR1 GTSNPN, CDR2 SVGIG (reference sequence). The CDR3 protein is CAWSVTIDPGSEQPQHF. CDR3 nucleotides: TGTGCCTGGAGTGTAACTATTGACCCGGGGTCGGAACAGCCCCAGCATTTT.

The chain joins TRBV5-6 to TRBJ1-2; D is possibly TRBD1 (5 bases). V gave up 3 bases and J gave up 5 bases, with 8 bases separating them. This CDR3 contains 12 residues. Germline CDR1 is SGHDT and CDR2 is YYEEEE. The CDR3 DNA sequence: TGTGCCAGCAGCTCCGGGGGATATGGCTACACCTTC. It encodes CASSSGGYGYTF.